The 13 T cell receptor beta chains reported below all come from one sample, sequenced in a study of OX40 agonist ivuxolimab in advanced cancers. Libraries were prepared by immunoSEQ multiplex PCR; TCRdb keeps only in-frame clonotypes and omits some of them. The sample contains about 64,000 clones, more than 80% of which appear only once. The input for sequencing was CD4+ or CD8+ T cells sorted from blood, taken in a trial of the OX40 agonist ivuxolimab. All receptors come from an adult with an advanced solid tumor such as melanoma, head and neck, liver or kidney cancer.

CDR3 amino acids: CAWSVGGLGYTF. Written as DNA, the CDR3 is TGTGCCTGGAGTGTCGGGGGCCTTGGCTACACCTTC. The genes are TRBV30 and TRBJ1-2; tentatively, D is TRBD1 (6 bases). The CDR3 loop spans 12 amino acids. The V and J ends lost 0 bases and 7 bases respectively, with 9 bases between them. Germline values: CDR1 GTSNPN, CDR2 SVGIG (reference sequence).

The chain couples TRBV5-1 to TRBJ2-1; no reliable D call. Per the germline V gene, CDR1 is SGHRS and CDR2 is YFSETQ. The CDR3 loop spans 16 amino acids. V lost 0 bases and J lost 0, with 10 bases in between. The CDR3 here is CASSLDTSSSYNEQFF. In nucleotides, the CDR3 is TGCGCCAGCAGCTTGGACACTTCTAGCTCCTACAATGAGCAGTTCTTC.

The rearrangement joins TRBV28 to TRBJ2-7; D is perhaps TRBD2 (5 bases). The CDR3 runs to 15 residues. The V gene's germline CDR1 is MDHEN and CDR2 SYDVKM. The V end was cut by 3 bases, the J end by 3 bases, with 15 bases between. CDR3 bases: TGTGCCAGCAGTTTTCGAGGGAAGACCTTCTACGAGCAGTACTTC. This encodes CASSFRGKTFYEQYF. The full variable domain, completed using reference TRBV28 and TRBJ2-7, is DVKVTQSSRYLVKRTGEKVFLECVQDMDHENMFWYRQDPGLGLRLIYFSYDVKMKEKGDIPEGYSVSREKKERFSLILESASTNQTSMYLCASSFRGKTFYEQYFGPGTRLTVT.

This chain joins TRBV6-5 and TRBJ2-7, with D tentatively TRBD1 or TRBD2 (6 bases each). This CDR3 spans 14 amino acids. Germline V gene sequence: CDR1 MNHEY, CDR2 SVGAGI. V was clipped by 0 bases and J by 5 bases, with 11 bases between them. The CDR3 region has the DNA TGTGCCAGCAGTTACTCGGGGGGCATGGACGAGCAGTACTTC. Protein sequence: CASSYSGGMDEQYF.

The chain couples TRBV5-1 to TRBJ2-7; D unclear. Trimming pared 1 base from V and 2 bases from J, leaving 13 bases between. The CDR3 length is 15 residues. Germline assignment: CDR1 SGHRS and CDR2 YFSETQ. CDR3 sequence: CASSLTLGEAYEQYF. For the CDR3, the DNA is TGCGCCAGCAGCTTGACCCTTGGGGAAGCCTACGAGCAGTACTTC.

In this sample, this clone turned up once. The V gene is TRBV9, the J gene TRBJ1-4; TRBD1 is a possible D gene (6 bases). There are 16 residues in the CDR3. Trimming cost V 3 bases and J 0 bases, with 12 bases left between them. In germline, CDR1 is SGDLS, CDR2 YYNGEE. CDR3 protein: CASSAITGSTNEKLFF. DNA of the CDR3: TGTGCCAGCAGCGCCATCACAGGGTCAACTAATGAAAAACTGTTTTTT.

The rearrangement joins TRBV9 to TRBJ1-5; D not resolved. V lost 2 bases and J lost 6, with 9 bases in between. Germline V CDR1 and CDR2: SGDLS, YYNGEE. This CDR3 contains 13 residues. CDR3 sequence: CASSVGMAQPQHF. The CDR3 DNA follows: TGTGCCAGCAGCGTCGGTATGGCTCAGCCCCAGCATTTT.

The CDR3 sequence: CASRDRAPYEQYF. In DNA form, the CDR3 reads TGTGCCAGCCGGGACAGGGCACCCTACGAGCAGTACTTC. This chain connects TRBV27 to TRBJ2-5; 9 bases agree with TRBD1. The DNA end is more similar to TRBJ2-7, so the J call may be wrong. Germline values: CDR1 MNHEY, CDR2 SMNVEV (reference sequence). CDR3 length: 13 residues.

V and J are TRBV7-6 and TRBJ2-7, with 7 bases lining up with TRBD2. V shed 7 bases and J 7 bases; nucleotides not matched to a gene: 13. CDR1 SGHVS and CDR2 FNYEAQ come from the germline V gene. The CDR3 totals 14 residues. This CDR3 is CASTRGEGWREQYF. CDR3 in DNA: TGTGCCAGCACCAGAGGGGAGGGCTGGCGGGAGCAGTACTTC.

The chain employs TRBV9 and TRBJ2-3; 10 nucleotides agree with TRBD2. The V and J ends lost 6 bases and 4 bases, in that order; junction bases with no gene match: 8. CDR1 and CDR2 from the germline V gene are SGDLS and YYNGEE. The CDR3 consists of 15 residues. CDR3 sequence reads: CASKPGTSVSDTQYF. CDR3 bases: TGTGCCAGCAAACCCGGGACTAGCGTTTCAGATACGCAGTATTTT.

The chain joins TRBV11-3 to TRBJ2-5, with D possibly being TRBD1 or TRBD2 (5 bases each). Germline CDR1 reads SGHNT; CDR2 reads YENEEA. Trimming removed 2 bases at V and 5 bases at J, with 12 bases between. This CDR3 comprises 14 residues. For the CDR3, the DNA is TGTGCCAGCAGCTTAAGGGGAGAAGGGGAGACCCAGTACTTC. Residues: CASSLRGEGETQYF.

This chain connects TRBV7-9 to TRBJ2-3, with 7 bases lining up with TRBD1. CDR1 and CDR2 from the germline V gene are SEHNR and FQNEAQ (reference sequence). There are 15 residues in the CDR3. J was trimmed by 5 bases and V by 3 bases; bases with no gene match: 8. CDR3 in amino acids: CASSFPVQGEDTQYF. CDR3 DNA sequence: TGTGCCAGCAGCTTCCCCGTTCAGGGGGAAGATACGCAGTATTTT. Looking up the rest from reference TRBV7-9 and TRBJ2-3 gives the full variable domain: DTGVSQNPRHKITKRGQNVTFRCDPISEHNRLYWYRQTLGQGPEFLTYFQNEAQLEKSRLLSDRFSAERPKGSFSTLEIQRTEQGDSAMYLCASSFPVQGEDTQYFGPGTRLTVL.

The rearrangement uses TRBV10-1 and TRBJ2-1; tentatively, D is TRBD1 or TRBD2 (6 bases each). This CDR3 has 13 amino acids. The germline V gene encodes CDR1 WNHNN and CDR2 SYGVQD (reference sequence). V lost 0 bases and J 9 bases, leaving 9 bases between the germline ends. CDR3 DNA sequence: TGCGCCAGCAGTGAGTCTGGGGGGCGTGAGCAGTTCTTC. Translation: CASSESGGREQFF.